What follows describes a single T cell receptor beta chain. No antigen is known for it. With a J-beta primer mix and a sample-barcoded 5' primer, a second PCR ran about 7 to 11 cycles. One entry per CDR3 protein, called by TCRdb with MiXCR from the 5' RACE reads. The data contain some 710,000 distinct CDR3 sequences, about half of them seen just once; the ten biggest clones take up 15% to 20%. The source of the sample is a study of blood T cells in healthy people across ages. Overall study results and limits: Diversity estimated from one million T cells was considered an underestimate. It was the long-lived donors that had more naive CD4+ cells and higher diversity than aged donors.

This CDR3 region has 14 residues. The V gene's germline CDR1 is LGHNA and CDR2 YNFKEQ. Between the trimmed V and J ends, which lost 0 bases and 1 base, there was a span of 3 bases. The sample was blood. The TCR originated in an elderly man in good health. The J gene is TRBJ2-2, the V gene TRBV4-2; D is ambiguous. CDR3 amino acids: CASSQEKNTGELFF. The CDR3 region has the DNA TGTGCCAGCAGCCAAGAGAAGAACACCGGGGAGCTGTTTTTT.